These 4 T cell receptor beta chains came from one sample sequenced in a study of persistence of HIV-infected CD4 T cells. These TCRs are of unknown antigen specificity. Cells were stimulated with CMV-infected fibroblast lysates at about 10 ug/mL. Responding CD4+ T cells were sorted by upregulation of both CD40 ligand and CD69. The libraries were made with immunoSEQ version 4 in survey mode. Profiling relied on immunoSEQ multiplex PCR, and the TCRdb table lists in-frame clones only, not all of them. The data contain around 20,000 clones, 78% of them singletons. The source was CD4+ T cells sorted from PBMCs after approximately 19-hour stimulation, collected from a patient who received antiretroviral therapy. Receptors were obtained from an adult man with HIV who was CMV-seropositive.

J is TRBJ1-1 and V is TRBV5-1; D is undetermined. The V gene lost 7 bases and the J gene lost 1 base, with 14 bases spanning the gap. Germline CDR1 SGHRS, CDR2 YFSETQ. The CDR3 length is 14 residues. Written as DNA, the CDR3 is TGCGCCAGCCGGTCCCAATCAGCGAACACTGAAGCTTTCTTT. Amino acid sequence: CASRSQSANTEAFF.

With respect to this clone: Other DNA sequences of this sample code for an identical CDR3. The rearrangement joins TRBV5-1 to TRBJ1-6; D may be TRBD1 (5 bases). The germline V and J ends were trimmed by 0 bases and 9 bases, with 10 bases remaining between them. There are 14 residues in the CDR3. CDR1 SGHRS and CDR2 YFSETQ come from the germline V gene. CDR3 protein: CASSLDGGGSPLHF. CDR3 nucleotide sequence: TGCGCCAGCAGCTTGGACGGGGGGGGTTCACCCCTCCACTTT.

The rearrangement uses TRBV7-8 and TRBJ2-3; the D gene is possibly TRBD2 (6 bases). V lost 5 bases and J lost 6, with 21 bases in between. The germline V gene has CDR1 SGHVS and CDR2 FQNEAQ. This CDR3 spans 16 amino acids. The DNA of the CDR3 is TGTGCCAGCAGCCCGCCGGGACTCCGCTCTGGGGATACGCAGTATTTT. Its translation: CASSPPGLRSGDTQYF.

This clone came up once. The chain recombines TRBV12-3 or TRBV12-4 with TRBJ2-7; D unresolved. The V end was cut by 3 bases, the J end by 3 bases, with 9 bases between. The CDR3 spans 13 residues. Here the CDR3 reads CASSFGVLYEQYF. The CDR3, as DNA: TGTGCCAGCAGTTTCGGTGTTCTCTACGAGCAGTACTTC.